Detailed here is one T cell receptor (beta chain). The antigen remains undetermined. Germline CDR1 reads ENHRY; CDR2 reads SYGVKD. Trimming removed 6 bases at V and 1 base at J, with 8 bases between. The CDR3 length is 13 residues. The sample belongs to a study of CD8+CD57+ T cells in acquired aplastic anemia. Study details: DNA per sorted CD4+ or CD8+ sample ranged roughly 0.18 to 30 ug, averaging roughly 3.2 ug. Among healthy donors, CD4+ cells averaged roughly 9.9 million reads.

Genomic DNA, the template, was used for profiling of the TCR beta VDJ and CDR3. TCRdb called the reads again in MiXCR, with one record for every CDR3 protein. The sample has 400,000 to 450,000 distinct CDR3 sequences, 60% to 80% seen once. Broader study findings: Around 29 CD8+ CDR3 sequences were shared between patients and controls. Significant differences in CD8+ Simpson's diversity were not observed between patients and controls.

This clonotype originated in a human donor in good health, serving as a control. This rearrangement joins TRBV10-3 to TRBJ2-3; D is tentatively TRBD1 or TRBD2 (5 bases each). The source material was sorted CD4+, CD8+, or CD8+CD57+ T cells (not recorded which) from PBMCs. The CDR3 reads CAIRQGGTDTQYF. The CDR3, as DNA: TGTGCCATCAGGCAGGGAGGCACAGATACGCAGTATTTT.